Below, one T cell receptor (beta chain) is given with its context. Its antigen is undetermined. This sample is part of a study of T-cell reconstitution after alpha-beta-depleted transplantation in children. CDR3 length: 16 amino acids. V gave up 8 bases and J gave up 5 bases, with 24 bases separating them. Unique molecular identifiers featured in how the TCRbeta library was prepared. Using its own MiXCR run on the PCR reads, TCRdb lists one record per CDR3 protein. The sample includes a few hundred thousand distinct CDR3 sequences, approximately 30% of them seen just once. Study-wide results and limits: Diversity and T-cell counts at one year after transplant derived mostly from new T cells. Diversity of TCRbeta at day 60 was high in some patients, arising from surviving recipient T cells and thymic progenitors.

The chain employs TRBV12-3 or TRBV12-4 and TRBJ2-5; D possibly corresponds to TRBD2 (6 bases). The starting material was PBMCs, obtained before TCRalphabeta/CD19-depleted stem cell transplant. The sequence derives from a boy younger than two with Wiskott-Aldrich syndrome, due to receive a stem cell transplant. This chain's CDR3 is CASLKGGAYLGETQYF. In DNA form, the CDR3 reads TGTGCCAGCTTAAAAGGAGGGGCTTACCTTGGGGAGACCCAGTACTTC.